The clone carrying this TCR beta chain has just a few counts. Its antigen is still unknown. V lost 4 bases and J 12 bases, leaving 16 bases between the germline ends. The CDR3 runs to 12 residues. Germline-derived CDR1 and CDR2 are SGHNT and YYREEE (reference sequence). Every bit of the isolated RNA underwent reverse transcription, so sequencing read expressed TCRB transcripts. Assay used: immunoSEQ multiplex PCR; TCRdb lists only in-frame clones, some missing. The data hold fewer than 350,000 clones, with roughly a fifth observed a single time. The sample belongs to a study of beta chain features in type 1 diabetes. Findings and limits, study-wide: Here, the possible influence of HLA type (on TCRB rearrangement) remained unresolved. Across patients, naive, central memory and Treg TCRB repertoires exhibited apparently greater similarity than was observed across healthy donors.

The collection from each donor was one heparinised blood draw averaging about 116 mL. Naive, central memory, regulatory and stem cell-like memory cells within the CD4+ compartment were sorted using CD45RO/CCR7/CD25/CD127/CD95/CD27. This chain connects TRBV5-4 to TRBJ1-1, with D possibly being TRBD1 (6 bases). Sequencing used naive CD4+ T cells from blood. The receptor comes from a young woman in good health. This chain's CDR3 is CASSLGGLGTFF. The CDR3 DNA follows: TGTGCCAGCAGCCTCGGGGGGCTCGGGACTTTCTTT.